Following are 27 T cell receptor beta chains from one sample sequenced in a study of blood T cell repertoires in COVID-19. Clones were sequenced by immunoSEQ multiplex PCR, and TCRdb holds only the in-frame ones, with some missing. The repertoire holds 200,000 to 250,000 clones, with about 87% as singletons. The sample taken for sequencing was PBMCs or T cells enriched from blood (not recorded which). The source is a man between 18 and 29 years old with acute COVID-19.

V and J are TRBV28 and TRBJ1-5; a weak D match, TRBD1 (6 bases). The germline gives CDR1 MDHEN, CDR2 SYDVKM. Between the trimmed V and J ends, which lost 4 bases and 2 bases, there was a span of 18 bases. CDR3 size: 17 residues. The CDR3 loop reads CASSWGQPGVRNQPQHF. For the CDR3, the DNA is TGTGCCAGCAGTTGGGGGCAGCCTGGGGTCCGCAATCAGCCCCAGCATTTT.

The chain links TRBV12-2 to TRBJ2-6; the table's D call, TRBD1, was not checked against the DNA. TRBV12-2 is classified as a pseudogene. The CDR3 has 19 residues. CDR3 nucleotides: TGTGCAAGTCGCACCAGGCGGGACAGTCCTATCTCTGGGGCCAACGTCCTGACTTTC. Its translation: CASRTRRDSPISGANVLTF.

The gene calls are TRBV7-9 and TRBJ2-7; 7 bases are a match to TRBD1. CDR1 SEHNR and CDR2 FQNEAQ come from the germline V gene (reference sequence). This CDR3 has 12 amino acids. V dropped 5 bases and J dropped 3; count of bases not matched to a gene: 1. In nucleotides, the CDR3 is TGTGCCAGCAGCAGACAGGGCTACGAGCAGTACTTC. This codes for CASSRQGYEQYF. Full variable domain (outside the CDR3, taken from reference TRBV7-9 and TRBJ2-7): DTGVSQNPRHKITKRGQNVTFRCDPISEHNRLYWYRQTLGQGPEFLTYFQNEAQLEKSRLLSDRFSAERPKGSFSTLEIQRTEQGDSAMYLCASSRQGYEQYFGPGTRLTVT.

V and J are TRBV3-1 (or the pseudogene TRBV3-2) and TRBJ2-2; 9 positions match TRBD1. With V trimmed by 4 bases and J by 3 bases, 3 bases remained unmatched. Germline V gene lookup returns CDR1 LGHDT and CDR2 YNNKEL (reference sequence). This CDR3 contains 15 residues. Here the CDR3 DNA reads TGTGCCAGCAGCCCGACAGGGGGTGACACCGGGGAGCTGTTTTTT. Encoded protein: CASSPTGGDTGELFF.

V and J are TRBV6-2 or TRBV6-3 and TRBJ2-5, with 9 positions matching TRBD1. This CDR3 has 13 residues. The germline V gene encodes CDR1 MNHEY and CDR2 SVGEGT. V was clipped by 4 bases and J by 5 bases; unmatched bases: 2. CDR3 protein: CASSSGTGETQYF. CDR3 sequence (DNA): TGTGCCAGCAGTTCCGGGACAGGGGAGACCCAGTACTTC.

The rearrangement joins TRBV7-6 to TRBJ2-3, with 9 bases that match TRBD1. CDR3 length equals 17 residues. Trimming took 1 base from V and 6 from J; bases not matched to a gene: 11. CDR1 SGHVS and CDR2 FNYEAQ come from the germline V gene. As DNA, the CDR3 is TGTGCCAGCAGCTTAGGGGCGTCCCGGGACAGGGCCGATACGCAGTATTTT. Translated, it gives CASSLGASRDRADTQYF.

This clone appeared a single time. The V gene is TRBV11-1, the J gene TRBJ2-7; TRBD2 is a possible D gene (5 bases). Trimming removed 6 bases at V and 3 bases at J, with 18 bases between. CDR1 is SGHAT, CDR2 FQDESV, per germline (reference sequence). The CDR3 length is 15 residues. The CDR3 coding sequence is TGTGCCAGCAGTTTTGAGACTGGAGGTCTCTACGAGCAGTACTTC. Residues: CASSFETGGLYEQYF.

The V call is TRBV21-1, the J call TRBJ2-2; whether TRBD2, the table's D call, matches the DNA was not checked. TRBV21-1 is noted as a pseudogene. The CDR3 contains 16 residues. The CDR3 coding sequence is TGTGCCAGCATAGATTTAGGACTAGGGTGCACCGGGGAGCTGTTTTTT. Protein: CASIDLGLGCTGELFF.

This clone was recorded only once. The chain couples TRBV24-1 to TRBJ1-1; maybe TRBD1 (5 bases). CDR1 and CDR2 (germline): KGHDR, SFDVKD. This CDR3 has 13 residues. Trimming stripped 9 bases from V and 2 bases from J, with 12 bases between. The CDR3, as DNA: TGTGCCACCGTGGGAAGGGGAAACACTGAAGCTTTCTTT. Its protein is CATVGRGNTEAFF.

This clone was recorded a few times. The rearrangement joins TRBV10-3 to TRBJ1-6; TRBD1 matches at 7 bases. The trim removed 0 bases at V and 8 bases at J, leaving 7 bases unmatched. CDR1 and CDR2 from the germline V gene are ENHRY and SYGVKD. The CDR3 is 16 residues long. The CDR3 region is CAISESLGTEDSPLHF. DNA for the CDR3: TGTGCCATCAGTGAGTCGTTGGGGACAGAAGATTCACCCCTCCACTTT.

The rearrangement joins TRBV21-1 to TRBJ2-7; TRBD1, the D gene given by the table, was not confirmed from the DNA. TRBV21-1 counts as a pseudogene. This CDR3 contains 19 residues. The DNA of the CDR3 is TGTGCCAGCAGCACGGGTCCTACGGGACAGTATGACGAAGGGTACGAGCAGTACTTC. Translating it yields CASSTGPTGQYDEGYEQYF.

CDR3 bases: TGTGCCAGCAGCGATCTAAGACAGGGAAGAATCCAAGAGACCCAGTACTTC. Translating it yields CASSDLRQGRIQETQYF. The genes are TRBV5-4 and TRBJ2-5, with 7 bases that match TRBD1. This CDR3 contains 17 residues. V trimming: 4 bases; J trimming: 1 base; junction bases outside the gene matches: 13. Germline V lookup: CDR1 SGHNT, CDR2 YYREEE (reference sequence).

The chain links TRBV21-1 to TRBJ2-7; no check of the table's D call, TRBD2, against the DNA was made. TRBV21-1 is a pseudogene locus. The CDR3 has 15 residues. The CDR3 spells CASSTSKREAGEQYF. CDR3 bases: TGTGCCAGCAGCACTTCTAAGCGGGAGGCGGGGGAGCAGTACTTC.

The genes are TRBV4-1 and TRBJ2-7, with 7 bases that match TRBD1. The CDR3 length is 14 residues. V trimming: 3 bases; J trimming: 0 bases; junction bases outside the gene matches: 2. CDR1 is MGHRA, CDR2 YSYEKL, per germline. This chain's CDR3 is CASSQGTASYEQYF. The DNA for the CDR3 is TGCGCCAGCAGCCAGGGGACAGCCTCCTACGAGCAGTACTTC.

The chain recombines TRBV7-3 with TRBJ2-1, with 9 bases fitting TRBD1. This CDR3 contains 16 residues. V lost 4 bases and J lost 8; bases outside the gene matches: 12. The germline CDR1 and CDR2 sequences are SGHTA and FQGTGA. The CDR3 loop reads CASSSGGQGSYDEQFF. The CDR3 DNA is TGTGCCAGCAGCTCTGGCGGACAGGGGTCTTATGATGAGCAGTTCTTC.

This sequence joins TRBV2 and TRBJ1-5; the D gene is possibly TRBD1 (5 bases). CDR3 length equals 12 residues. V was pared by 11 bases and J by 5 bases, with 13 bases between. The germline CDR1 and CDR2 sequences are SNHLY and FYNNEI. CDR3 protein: CAARGLDQPQHF. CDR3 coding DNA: TGTGCCGCGCGGGGGTTAGATCAGCCCCAGCATTTT.

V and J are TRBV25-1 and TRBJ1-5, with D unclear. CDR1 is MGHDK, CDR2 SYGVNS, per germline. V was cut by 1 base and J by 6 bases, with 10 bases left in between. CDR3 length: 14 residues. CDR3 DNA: TGTGCCAGCAGTGAATCCTACCCTGGTCAGCCCCAGCATTTT. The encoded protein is CASSESYPGQPQHF. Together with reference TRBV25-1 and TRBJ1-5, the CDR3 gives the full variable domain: EADIYQTPRYLVIGTGKKITLECSQTMGHDKMYWYQQDPGMELHLIHYSYGVNSTEKGDLSSESTVSRIRTEHFPLTLESARPSHTSQYLCASSESYPGQPQHFGDGTRLSIL.

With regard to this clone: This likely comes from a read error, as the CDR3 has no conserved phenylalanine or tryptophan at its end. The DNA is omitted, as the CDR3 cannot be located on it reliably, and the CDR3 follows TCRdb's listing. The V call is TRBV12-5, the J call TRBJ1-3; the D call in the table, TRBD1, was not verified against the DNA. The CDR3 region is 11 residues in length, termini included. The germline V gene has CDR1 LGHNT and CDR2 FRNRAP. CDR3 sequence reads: CASGLVGTPED.

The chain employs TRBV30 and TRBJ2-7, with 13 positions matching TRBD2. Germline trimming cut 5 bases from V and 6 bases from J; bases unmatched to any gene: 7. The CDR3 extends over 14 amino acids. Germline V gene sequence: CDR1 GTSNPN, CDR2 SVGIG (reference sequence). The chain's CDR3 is CAWGQRLAGGEQYF. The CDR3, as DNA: TGTGCCTGGGGCCAGAGACTAGCGGGGGGCGAGCAGTACTTC.

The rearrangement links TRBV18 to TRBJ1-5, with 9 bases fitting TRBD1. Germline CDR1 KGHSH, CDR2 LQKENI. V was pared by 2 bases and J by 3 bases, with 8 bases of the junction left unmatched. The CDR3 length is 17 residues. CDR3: CASSPREGQGYNQPQHF. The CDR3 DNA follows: TGTGCCAGCTCACCAAGGGAAGGACAGGGGTACAATCAGCCCCAGCATTTT.

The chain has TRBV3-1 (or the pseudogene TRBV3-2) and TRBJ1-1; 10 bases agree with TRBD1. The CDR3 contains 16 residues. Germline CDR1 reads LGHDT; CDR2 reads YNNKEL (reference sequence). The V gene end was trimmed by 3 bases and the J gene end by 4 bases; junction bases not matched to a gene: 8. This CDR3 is CASSQPGQGRGTEAFF. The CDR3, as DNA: TGTGCCAGCAGCCAGCCGGGACAGGGGAGGGGCACTGAAGCTTTCTTT.

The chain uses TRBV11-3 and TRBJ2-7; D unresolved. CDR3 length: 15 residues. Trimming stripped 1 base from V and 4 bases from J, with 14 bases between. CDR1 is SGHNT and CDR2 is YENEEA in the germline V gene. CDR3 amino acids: CASSLVARSNYEQYF. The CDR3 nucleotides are TGTGCCAGCAGCTTAGTCGCTCGGTCAAATTACGAGCAGTACTTC.

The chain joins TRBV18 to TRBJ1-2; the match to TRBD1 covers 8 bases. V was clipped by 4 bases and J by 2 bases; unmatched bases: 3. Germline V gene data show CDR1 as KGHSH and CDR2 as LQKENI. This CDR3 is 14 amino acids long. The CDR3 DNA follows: TGTGCCAGCTCACGGACAGGGACCAACTATGGCTACACCTTC. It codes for CASSRTGTNYGYTF. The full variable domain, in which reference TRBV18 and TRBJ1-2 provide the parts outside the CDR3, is NAGVMQNPRHLVRRRGQEARLRCSPMKGHSHVYWYRQLPEEGLKFMVYLQKENIIDESGMPKERFSAEFPKEGPSILRIQQVVRGDSAAYFCASSRTGTNYGYTFGSGTRLTVV.

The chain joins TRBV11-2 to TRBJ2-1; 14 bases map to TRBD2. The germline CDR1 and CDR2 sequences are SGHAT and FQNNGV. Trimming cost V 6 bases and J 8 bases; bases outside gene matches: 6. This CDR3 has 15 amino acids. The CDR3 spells CASRSGLAGADEQFF. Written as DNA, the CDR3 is TGTGCCAGCAGGTCGGGACTAGCGGGAGCGGATGAGCAGTTCTTC.

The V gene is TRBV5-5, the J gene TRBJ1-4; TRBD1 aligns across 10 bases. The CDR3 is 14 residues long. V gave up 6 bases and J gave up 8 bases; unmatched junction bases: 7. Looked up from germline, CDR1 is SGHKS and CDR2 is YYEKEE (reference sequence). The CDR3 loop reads CASTLGQGGEKLFF. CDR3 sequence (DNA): TGTGCCAGCACCCTCGGACAGGGGGGGGAAAAACTGTTTTTT.

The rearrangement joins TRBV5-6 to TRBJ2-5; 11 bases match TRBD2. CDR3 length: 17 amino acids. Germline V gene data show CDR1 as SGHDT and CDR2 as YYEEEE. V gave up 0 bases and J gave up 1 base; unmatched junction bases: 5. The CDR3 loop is CASSLVGTSGIQETQYF. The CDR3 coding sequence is TGTGCCAGCAGCTTGGTCGGGACTAGCGGCATCCAAGAGACCCAGTACTTC.

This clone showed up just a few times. The CDR3 DNA is TGTGCCAGCTCACCAGTGTCAGACTCCTACAATGAGCAGTTCTTC. Encoded protein: CASSPVSDSYNEQFF. The rearrangement links TRBV18 to TRBJ2-1; no clear D gene. The germline gives CDR1 KGHSH, CDR2 LQKENI. V was cut by 2 bases and J by 0 bases, with 8 bases left in between. The CDR3 is 15 amino acids.